The source of this TCR beta chain is a study of PD-1 blockade in mismatch repair-deficient tumors. The study's findings and limits: Tumor-resident clones, often absent from pretreatment blood, expanded after pembrolizumab and then contracted.

This clone has only one observation. The antigen is not known. The CDR3 extends over 15 amino acids. The V gene lost 4 bases and the J gene lost 3 bases, with 16 bases spanning the gap. Germline V gene data show CDR1 as SGHNT and CDR2 as YYREEE (reference sequence). Using immunoSEQ multiplex PCR, the repertoire was profiled, and TCRdb retains in-frame clones only, with some absent. In the table there are 45,000 to 55,000 clones, 81% of which are singletons. TCRs were sequenced from a few patients responding to pembrolizumab. The J gene is TRBJ1-1, the V gene TRBV5-4; D is undetermined. The TCR sequence derives from an adult with mismatch repair-deficient cancer. Specimen: peripheral blood, collected around 19 weeks after starting pembrolizumab. CDR3 coding DNA: TGTGCCAGCAGCCAACATTCGGGAGCGGACACTGAAGCTTTCTTT. This sequence encodes CASSQHSGADTEAFF.